Listed below are T cell receptor beta chains from one sample, sequenced in a study of blood T cell repertoires in COVID-19. The protocol was immunoSEQ multiplex PCR, while the TCRdb copy is restricted to in-frame clones and leaves out a portion. The repertoire holds a few hundred thousand clones, with about 88% as singletons. Sequencing used PBMCs or T cells enriched from blood (not recorded which). The receptors were sampled from a woman aged 25-40 years who had recovered from COVID-19. CDR3s include the opening cysteine and the closing phenylalanine or tryptophan.

J | V | CDR3
TRBJ1-1 | TRBV7-9 | CASSSLGRGFF
TRBJ2-7 | TRBV28 | CASSPGQTYEQYF
TRBJ2-6 | TRBV5-4 | CASSAYQRSGANVLTF
TRBJ1-2 | TRBV10-3 | CAIRGQGGNYGYTF
TRBJ2-3 | TRBV3-1/TRBV3-2 | CASSQEFGRAIPSTDTQYF
TRBJ2-2 | TRBV27 | CASTLTVNTGELFF
TRBJ1-1 | TRBV5-1 | CASSLAGGGAEAFF
TRBJ1-1 | TRBV2 | CAGSDRGNTEAFF
TRBJ2-4 | TRBV6-5 | CAAVPQGTPNIQYF
TRBJ1-3 | TRBV2 | CASSPEQVGNTIYF
TRBJ1-5 | TRBV2 | CASSPPGQGRNQPQHF
TRBJ2-7 | TRBV7-9 | CASSWGIQGNEQYF
TRBJ2-1 | TRBV7-9 | CASSLVGPGAEQFF
TRBJ2-7 | TRBV7-7 | CASTILTPTYEQYF
TRBJ1-2 | TRBV27 | CASSSTPGMNYGYTF
TRBJ1-3 | TRBV5-4 | CASSSGTVSGNTIYF
TRBJ2-1 | TRBV7-8 | CASSWGLADAPFF
TRBJ2-2 | TRBV7-7 | CASSLAVSGRGSGELFF
TRBJ2-2 | TRBV5-1 | CASRPDSANTGELFF
TRBJ2-5 | TRBV5-1 | CASSFAPAGMGETQYF
TRBJ2-6 | TRBV3-1/TRBV3-2 | CASSQDRGFGANVLTF
TRBJ2-1 | TRBV2 | CASMSGEYNEQFF
TRBJ1-1 | TRBV6-5 | CASVQGFMNTEAFF